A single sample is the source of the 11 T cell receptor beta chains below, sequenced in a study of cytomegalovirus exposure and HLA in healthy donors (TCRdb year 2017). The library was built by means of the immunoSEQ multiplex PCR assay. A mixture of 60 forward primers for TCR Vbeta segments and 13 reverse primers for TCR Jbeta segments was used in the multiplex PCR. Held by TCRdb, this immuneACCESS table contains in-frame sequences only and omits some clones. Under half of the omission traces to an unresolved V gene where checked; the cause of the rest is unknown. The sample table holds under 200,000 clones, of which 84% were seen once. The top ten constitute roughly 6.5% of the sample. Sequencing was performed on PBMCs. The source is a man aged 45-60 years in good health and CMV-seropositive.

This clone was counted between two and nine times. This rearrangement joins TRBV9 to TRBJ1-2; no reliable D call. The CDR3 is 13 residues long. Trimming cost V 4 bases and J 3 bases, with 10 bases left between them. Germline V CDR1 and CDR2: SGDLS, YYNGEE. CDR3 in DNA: TGTGCCAGCAGCTTTGTTCCGGACTATGGCTACACCTTC. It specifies CASSFVPDYGYTF.

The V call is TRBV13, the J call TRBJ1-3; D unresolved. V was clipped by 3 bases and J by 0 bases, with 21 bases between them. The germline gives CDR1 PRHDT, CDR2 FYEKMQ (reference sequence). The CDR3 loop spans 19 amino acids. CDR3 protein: CASSFTLGGSTFSGNTIYF. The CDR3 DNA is TGTGCCAGCAGCTTTACCTTAGGCGGCAGCACCTTCTCTGGAAACACCATATATTTT.

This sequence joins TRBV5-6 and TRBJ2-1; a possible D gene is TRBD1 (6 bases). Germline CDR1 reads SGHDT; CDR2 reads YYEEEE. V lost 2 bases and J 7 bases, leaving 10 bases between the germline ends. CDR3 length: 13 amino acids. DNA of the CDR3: TGTGCCAGCAGCTTTACAGGGCGAAATGAGCAGTTCTTC. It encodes CASSFTGRNEQFF. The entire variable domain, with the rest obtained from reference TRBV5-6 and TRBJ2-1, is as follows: DAGVTQSPTHLIKTRGQQVTLRCSPKSGHDTVSWYQQALGQGPQFIFQYYEEEERQRGNFPDRFSGHQFPNYSSELNVNALLLGDSALYLCASSFTGRNEQFFGPGTRLTVL.

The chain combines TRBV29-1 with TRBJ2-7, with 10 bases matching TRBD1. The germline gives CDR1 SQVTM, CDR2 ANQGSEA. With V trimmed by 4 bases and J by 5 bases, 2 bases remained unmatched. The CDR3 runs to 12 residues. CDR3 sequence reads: CSVAGTGDEQYV. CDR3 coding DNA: TGCAGCGTTGCAGGGACAGGGGACGAGCAGTACGTC.

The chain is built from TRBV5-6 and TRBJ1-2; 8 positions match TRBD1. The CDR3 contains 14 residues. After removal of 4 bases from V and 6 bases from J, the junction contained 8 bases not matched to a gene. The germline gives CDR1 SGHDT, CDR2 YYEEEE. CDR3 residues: CASSGKDRVDGYTF. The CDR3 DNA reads TGTGCCAGCAGCGGAAAGGACAGGGTTGATGGCTACACCTTC.

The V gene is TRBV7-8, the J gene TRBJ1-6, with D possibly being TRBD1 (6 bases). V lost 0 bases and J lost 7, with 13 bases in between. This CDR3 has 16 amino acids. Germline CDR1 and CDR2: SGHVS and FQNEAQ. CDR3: CASSLATGLRNSPLHF. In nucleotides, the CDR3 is TGTGCCAGCAGCTTAGCTACAGGGCTCAGAAATTCACCCCTCCACTTT.

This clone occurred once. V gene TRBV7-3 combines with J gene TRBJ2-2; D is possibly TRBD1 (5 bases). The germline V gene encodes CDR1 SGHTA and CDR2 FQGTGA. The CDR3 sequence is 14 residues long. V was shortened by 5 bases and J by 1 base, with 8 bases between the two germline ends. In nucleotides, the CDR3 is TGTGCCAGCAGCACCAGGGTGAACACCGGGGAGCTGTTTTTT. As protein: CASSTRVNTGELFF. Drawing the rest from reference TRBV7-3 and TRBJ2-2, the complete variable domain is GAGVSQTPSNKVTEKGKYVELRCDPISGHTALYWYRQSLGQGPEFLIYFQGTGAADDSGLPNDRFFAVRPEGSVSTLKIQRTERGDSAVYLCASSTRVNTGELFFGEGSRLTVL.

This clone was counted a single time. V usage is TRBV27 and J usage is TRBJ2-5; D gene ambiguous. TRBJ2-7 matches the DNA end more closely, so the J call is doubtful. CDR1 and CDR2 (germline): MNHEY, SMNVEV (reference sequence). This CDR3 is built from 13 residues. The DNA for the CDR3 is TGTGCCAGCAGCCTTATCGCCTCCTACGAGCAGTACTTC. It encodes CASSLIASYEQYF.

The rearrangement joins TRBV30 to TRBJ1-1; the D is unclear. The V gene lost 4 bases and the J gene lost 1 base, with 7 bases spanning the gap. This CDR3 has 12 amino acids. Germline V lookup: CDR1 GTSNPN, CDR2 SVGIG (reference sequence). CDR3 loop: CAWKRENTEAFF. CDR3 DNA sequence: TGTGCCTGGAAACGGGAGAACACTGAAGCTTTCTTT.

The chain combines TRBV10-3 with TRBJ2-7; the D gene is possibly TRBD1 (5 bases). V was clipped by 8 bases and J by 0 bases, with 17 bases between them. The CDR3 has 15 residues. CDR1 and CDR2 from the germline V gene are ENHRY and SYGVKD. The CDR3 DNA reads TGTGCCATCGGGGAAATTCCGGACAACTCCTACGAGCAGTACTTC. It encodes CAIGEIPDNSYEQYF.

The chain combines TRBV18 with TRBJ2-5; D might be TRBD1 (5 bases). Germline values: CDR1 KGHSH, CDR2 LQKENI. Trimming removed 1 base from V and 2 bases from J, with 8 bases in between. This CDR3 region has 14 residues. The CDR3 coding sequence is TGTGCCAGCTCACCACAAGCAGGGCAAGAGACCCAGTACTTC. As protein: CASSPQAGQETQYF.